The 14 T cell receptor beta chains in this list originate from one sample, sequenced in a study of T cells in women clearing cervical HPV infection. The protocol was immunoSEQ multiplex PCR, while the TCRdb copy is restricted to in-frame clones and leaves out a portion. The sample totals about 20,000 clones. Sequenced sample: blood buffy coat. Source of these receptors: a woman between 18 and 69 years old with a cervical HPV16 infection that either progressed to CIN3+ or cleared (not recorded which).

With respect to this clone: The read is 3 residues too short to cover the CDR3 end, so that end is filled in from the germline J gene. The chain joins TRBV10-3 to TRBJ2-5; D is undetermined. Trimming left V 10 bases short and J 2 bases short, with 11 bases between. This CDR3 is built from 12 residues. The germline CDR1 and CDR2 sequences are ENHRY and SYGVKD. The CDR3 is CATEGPQETQYF. The part of the CDR3 DNA that was read is TGTGCCACGGAAGGGCCTCAAGAGACC.

To note about this clone: The CDR3 extends 3 residues past the end of the read, so its final part is completed from the germline J gene. The chain has TRBV5-1 and TRBJ2-7; 7 bases match TRBD2. The junction had 5 bases not matched to a gene; V was cut back by 0 bases and J by 2 bases. The CDR3 is made up of 15 amino acids. Germline-derived CDR1 and CDR2 are SGHRS and YFSETQ. This CDR3 reads CASSLAGTNAYEQYF. The CDR3 bases that were read are TGCGCCAGCAGCTTGGCGGGGACTAACGCCTACGAG.

In regard to this clone: The read gets to within 3 residues of the CDR3 end, and the germline J gene fills in the rest. The chain employs TRBV30 and TRBJ1-1; 7 nucleotides match TRBD1. Unmatched junction bases numbered 18, after V lost 2 bases and J lost 3 bases. Germline values: CDR1 GTSNPN, CDR2 SVGIG (reference sequence). The CDR3 spans 18 residues. The covered CDR3 bases are TGTGCCTGGAGTAAAGCAGACAGGGCCGGACCCGTGGACACTGAA. Its protein product is CAWSKADRAGPVDTE. The entire CDR3 protein reads CAWSKADRAGPVDTEAFF.

Details on this clone: The missing CDR3 end, 3 residues past where the read stops, is filled in from the germline J gene. This chain links TRBV30 with TRBJ2-3; 10 bases match TRBD2. This CDR3 has 16 amino acids. Germline V CDR1 and CDR2: GTSNPN, SVGIG (reference sequence). Germline trimming cut 0 bases from V and 2 bases from J; bases unmatched to any gene: 5. Partial CDR3 DNA: TGTGCCTGGAGTGTTGGTCTAGCGGGGGACACAGATACG. As protein: CAWSVGLAGDTDT. The entire CDR3 is CAWSVGLAGDTDTQYF.

As regards this clone: The read halts 3 residues ahead of the CDR3 end, with the missing end drawn from the germline J gene. The chain uses TRBV20-1 and TRBJ1-1, with D perhaps TRBD1 (5 bases). Germline loops: CDR1 DFQATT, CDR2 SNEGSKA (reference sequence). CDR3 length: 12 amino acids. With 1 base removed from V and 4 bases from J, the gap between germline ends came to 7 bases. The DNA read from the CDR3 is TGCAGTGCTAGAGCGGGGGGCACTGAA. This translates into CSARAGGTE. The whole CDR3 region reads CSARAGGTEAFF.

Points on this clone: The CDR3 end is not reached by the read, which stops 3 residues before it; the germline J gene fills it in. The chain employs TRBV6-2 or TRBV6-3 and TRBJ2-3, with 11 bases matching TRBD2. The germline V gene encodes CDR1 MNHEY and CDR2 SVGEGT. The CDR3 has 16 amino acids. The junction had 9 bases not matched to a gene; V was cut back by 5 bases and J by 5 bases. The part of the CDR3 DNA that was read is TGTGCCAGCAGTCAGGTTTCCGGACTAGCGGGAGATACG. Amino acid sequence: CASSQVSGLAGDT. The whole CDR3 sequence is CASSQVSGLAGDTQYF.

About this clone itself: The read gets to within 3 residues of the CDR3 end, and the germline J gene fills in the rest. This sequence joins TRBV30 and TRBJ1-6; the D is unclear. Germline V CDR1 and CDR2: GTSNPN, SVGIG (reference sequence). This CDR3 is 16 amino acids long. V was trimmed by 5 bases and J by 0 bases, leaving 14 bases between them. The CDR3 region is CAWDFAGSSYNSPLHF. Incomplete CDR3 DNA: TGTGCCTGGGATTTTGCAGGTAGCTCCTATAATTCACCC.

About this clone itself: The CDR3 extends 3 residues past the end of the read, so its final part is completed from the germline J gene. The chain employs TRBV7-9 and TRBJ1-6; 9 nucleotides agree with TRBD1. There are 14 residues in the CDR3. V shed 5 bases, J shed 9 bases, and the junction held 5 bases outside the gene matches. Germline CDR1 SEHNR, CDR2 FQNEAQ (reference sequence). The chain's CDR3 is CASSKTGGGSPLHF. CDR3 DNA, as far as it was read: TGTGCCAGCAGCAAGACAGGGGGGGGTTCACCC.

On this clone itself: The read finishes 3 residues shy of the CDR3 end, and the germline J gene is used to complete it. The chain uses TRBV30 and TRBJ1-1, with no clear D. V gave up 4 bases and J gave up 1 base, with 10 bases separating them. Germline V gives CDR1 GTSNPN, CDR2 SVGIG (reference sequence). The CDR3 is 13 residues long. CDR3 in amino acids: CAWTRATNTEAFF. Partial CDR3 DNA: TGTGCCTGGACAAGGGCCACGAACACTGAA.

Turning to this clone: The observed sequence ends 3 residues before the CDR3 terminus, with the missing tail filled in from the germline J gene. The chain uses TRBV12-3 or TRBV12-4 and TRBJ1-1; D is unclear. This CDR3 is built from 12 residues. This chain's CDR3 is CASSSPRVEAFF. The sequenced part of the CDR3 DNA is TGTGCCAGCAGTTCGCCCCGGGTCGAA.

As for this clone: The read gets to within 3 residues of the CDR3 end, and the germline J gene fills in the rest. The V and J genes are TRBV30 and TRBJ2-1; D is unresolved. This CDR3 is 11 amino acids long. V lost 0 bases, J lost 9 bases, and 6 bases lay in between. CDR1 is GTSNPN, CDR2 SVGIG, per germline (reference sequence). CDR3 DNA (partial): TGTGCCTGGAGTGTAAGAGGTGAG. Amino acid sequence: CAWSVRGE. The full CDR3 protein is CAWSVRGEQFF.

As regards this clone: The read finishes 3 residues shy of the CDR3 end, and the germline J gene is used to complete it. The rearrangement links TRBV20-1 to TRBJ2-7; 10 nucleotides align to TRBD1. Germline V gene lookup returns CDR1 DFQATT and CDR2 SNEGSKA (reference sequence). The CDR3 has 14 residues. The ends lost 0 bases at V and 2 bases at J; junction bases unmatched: 1. CDR3 DNA, as far as it was read: TGCAGTGCTAGAGACGGACAGGGGGCCTACGAG. Protein sequence: CSARDGQGAYE. In full, the CDR3 reads CSARDGQGAYEQYF.

As to this clone: The CDR3 extends 3 residues past the end of the read, so its final part is completed from the germline J gene. The chain links TRBV18 to TRBJ1-1; TRBD1 matches at 7 bases. Germline CDR1 and CDR2: KGHSH and LQKENI. The CDR3 is 12 residues long. Incomplete CDR3 DNA: TGTGCCAGCTCTGAACGGACAGGCGGC. This translates into CASSERTGG. The entire CDR3 is CASSERTGGAFF.

CDR3 DNA (partial): TGTGCCTGGAGTGGGGACAGGACCGGTGAAAAA. It translates to CAWSGDRTGEK. The whole CDR3 sequence reads CAWSGDRTGEKLFF. The V and J genes are TRBV30 and TRBJ1-4, with 8 positions matching TRBD1. The CDR3 is cut off 3 residues early in the read; its end comes from the germline J gene. V shed 1 base and J 7 bases; nucleotides not matched to a gene: 5. The germline V gene encodes CDR1 GTSNPN and CDR2 SVGIG (reference sequence). This CDR3 contains 14 residues.